This TCR beta chain was recorded in a study of CD8 T cells in ankylosing spondylitis. TCRdb ran MiXCR on the 5' RACE reads and lists one entry per CDR3 protein. The sample lists some 95,000 distinct CDR3 sequences; about 9.1% were seen once. V was pared by 6 bases and J by 4 bases, with 4 bases of the junction left unmatched. The germline V gene has CDR1 SNHLY and CDR2 FYNNEI. CDR3 size: 14 residues. The source of this sequence is a male donor with ankylosing spondylitis or in good health (not recorded which). The sequenced sample consisted of blood, either unsorted or a sorted T cell fraction (not recorded which). The chain is built from TRBV2 and TRBJ2-7, with 12 bases aligning to TRBD1. CDR3 in amino acids: CASSRDRGRYEQYF. CDR3 nucleotides: TGTGCCAGCAGCCGGGACAGGGGGCGGTACGAGCAGTACTTC.